These 25 T cell receptor beta chains came from one sample sequenced in a study of shared clonotypes between healthy human individuals. Assay: immunoSEQ multiplex PCR; the TCRdb copy retains only in-frame clones and omits some. Of 2 million to 2.5 million clones listed, about 94% are singletons. Specimen: naive CD4+ T cells sorted from blood. Subset of the sample: CD45RA+ positively selected. These receptors came from a young man in good health.

The genes are TRBV6-5 and TRBJ1-2; D remains ambiguous. V was shortened by 5 bases and J by 1 base, with 8 bases between the two germline ends. CDR3 length: 13 residues. Germline V gene data show CDR1 as MNHEY and CDR2 as SVGAGI. CDR3 amino acids: CASSLDDNYGYTF. The CDR3 DNA reads as TGTGCCAGCAGTCTCGACGATAACTATGGCTACACCTTC.

This sequence joins TRBV7-8 and TRBJ2-2, with TRBD1 identical over 9 bases. V dropped 11 bases and J dropped 7; count of bases not matched to a gene: 11. The CDR3 length is 14 residues. The germline CDR1 and CDR2 sequences are SGHVS and FQNEAQ. This chain's CDR3 is CACPGTGIVGELFF. In DNA, the CDR3 is TGTGCCTGCCCCGGGACAGGGATTGTCGGGGAGCTGTTTTTT. The whole variable domain, remainder taken from reference TRBV7-8 and TRBJ2-2, is GAGVSQSPRYKVAKRGQDVALRCDPISGHVSLFWYQQALGQGPEFLTYFQNEAQLDKSGLPSDRFFAERPEGSVSTLKIQRTQQEDSAVYLCACPGTGIVGELFFGEGSRLTVL.

In DNA form, the CDR3 reads TGTGCCAGCAGCTCGACCGACCGCAACACCGGGGAGCTGTTTTTT. Translated, it gives CASSSTDRNTGELFF. The V call is TRBV7-9, the J call TRBJ2-2, with no clear D. Germline loops: CDR1 SEHNR, CDR2 FQNEAQ (reference sequence). The CDR3 consists of 15 residues. Trimming shortened V by 4 bases and J by 2 bases, and 11 bases separated the two germline ends.

The chain joins TRBV10-3 to TRBJ2-2, with D possibly being TRBD1 (6 bases). Germline V gene data show CDR1 as ENHRY and CDR2 as SYGVKD. The V gene lost 0 bases and the J gene lost 7 bases, with 15 bases spanning the gap. This CDR3 is built from 16 residues. CDR3 in amino acids: CAISESDRLRDGELFF. The CDR3 DNA reads TGTGCCATCAGTGAGTCGGACAGACTACGGGACGGGGAGCTGTTTTTT.

The chain employs TRBV20-1 and TRBJ2-5; D gene uncertain. The CDR3 length is 10 residues. CDR1 is DFQATT and CDR2 is SNEGSKA in the germline V gene (reference sequence). V dropped 6 bases and J dropped 4 bases, with 6 bases sitting between them. For the CDR3, the DNA is TGCAGTGCGGACGGAGAGACCCAGTACTTC. Its protein is CSADGETQYF.

This clone showed up just once. Here the CDR3 DNA reads TGTGCCAGCAGCTTAGTAGGGTTTAATGAAAAACTGTTTTTT. This gives the protein CASSLVGFNEKLFF. The rearrangement links TRBV7-8 to TRBJ1-4; the D is unclear. The CDR3 length is 14 residues. The V and J ends lost 1 base and 4 bases respectively, with 7 bases between them. The V gene's germline CDR1 is SGHVS and CDR2 FQNEAQ. Drawing the rest from reference TRBV7-8 and TRBJ1-4, the complete variable domain is GAGVSQSPRYKVAKRGQDVALRCDPISGHVSLFWYQQALGQGPEFLTYFQNEAQLDKSGLPSDRFFAERPEGSVSTLKIQRTQQEDSAVYLCASSLVGFNEKLFFGSGTQLSVL.

The chain has TRBV28 and TRBJ1-4, with 10 positions matching TRBD1. The CDR3 sequence is 16 residues long. The V gene end was trimmed by 5 bases and the J gene end by 8 bases; junction bases not matched to a gene: 11. CDR1 MDHEN and CDR2 SYDVKM come from the germline V gene. This chain's CDR3 is CASSVLGTGVWEKLFF. CDR3 in DNA: TGTGCCAGCAGTGTTCTAGGGACAGGGGTTTGGGAAAAACTGTTTTTT.

V is TRBV9 and J is TRBJ2-7; 8 bases match TRBD2. Trimming took 0 bases from V and 4 from J; bases not matched to a gene: 6. Germline V gene data show CDR1 as SGDLS and CDR2 as YYNGEE. The CDR3 has 15 residues. The CDR3 sequence: CASSVDGREVYEQYF. The CDR3 DNA sequence: TGTGCCAGCAGCGTAGACGGGAGGGAGGTTTACGAGCAGTACTTC.

CDR3 loop: CASSAPGQGSRQFF. The CDR3 DNA follows: TGTGCCAGCAGCGCACCGGGACAGGGGTCCCGGCAGTTCTTC. The chain joins TRBV7-2 to TRBJ2-1; 10 bases are shared with TRBD1. Germline lookup yields CDR1 SGHTA and CDR2 FQGNSA. This CDR3 contains 14 residues. After removal of 5 bases from V and 12 bases from J, the junction contained 10 bases not matched to a gene.

The chain combines TRBV5-1 with TRBJ2-7; no clear D gene. Germline CDR1 reads SGHRS; CDR2 reads YFSETQ. The CDR3 consists of 14 residues. Trimming pared 1 base from V and 5 bases from J, leaving 13 bases between. In DNA, the CDR3 is TGCGCCAGCAGCTTGACACTCCAGAGCGACGAGCAGTACTTC. Its protein product is CASSLTLQSDEQYF. The full variable domain, its missing parts supplied by reference TRBV5-1 and TRBJ2-7, is KAGVTQTPRYLIKTRGQQVTLSCSPISGHRSVSWYQQTPGQGLQFLFEYFSETQRNKGNFPGRFSGRQFSNSRSEMNVSTLELGDSALYLCASSLTLQSDEQYFGPGTRLTVT.

The rearrangement uses TRBV5-4 and TRBJ1-6; maybe TRBD1 (5 bases). CDR1 is SGHNT and CDR2 is YYREEE in the germline V gene (reference sequence). This CDR3 is built from 15 residues. V was shortened by 1 base and J by 7 bases, with 12 bases between the two germline ends. The CDR3 sequence: CASSLKGVGNSPLHF. In DNA, the CDR3 is TGTGCCAGCAGCTTGAAAGGGGTGGGAAATTCACCCCTCCACTTT.

The V call is TRBV10-3, the J call TRBJ2-5; the D gene is possibly TRBD1 (7 bases). CDR3 size: 13 residues. Germline CDR1 is ENHRY and CDR2 is SYGVKD. The V and J ends lost 4 bases and 5 bases respectively, with 11 bases between them. The CDR3 here is CAISARGAETQYF. In DNA, the CDR3 is TGTGCCATCAGTGCCAGGGGGGCGGAGACCCAGTACTTC.

As regards this clone: The junction and the germline gene differ at one end; a read error may be behind it. The V gene is TRBV25-1, the J gene TRBJ1-3, with TRBD1 matching over 7 bases. CDR1 and CDR2 from the germline V gene are MGHDK and SYGVNS. The CDR3 runs 15 residues. This CDR3 reads CASSNPTGSLPDRGF. The CDR3 nucleotides are TGTGCCAGCAGTAATCCGACAGGGAGTTTACCAGACCGGGGATTT.

The V and J genes are TRBV7-2 and TRBJ1-4, with D possibly matching TRBD1 (5 bases). The ends were cut back, 0 bases at V and 8 bases at J, with 13 bases in the middle. Germline V lookup: CDR1 SGHTA, CDR2 FQGNSA. The CDR3 extends over 15 amino acids. The chain's CDR3 is CASSLAAGSYEKLFF. In nucleotides, the CDR3 is TGTGCCAGCAGCTTAGCGGCAGGGAGCTACGAAAAACTGTTTTTT.

The rearrangement links TRBV30 to TRBJ2-6; D ambiguous. V was pared by 1 base and J by 0 bases, with 10 bases between. Germline V gives CDR1 GTSNPN, CDR2 SVGIG (reference sequence). The CDR3 loop spans 16 amino acids. CDR3 region: CAWSGGPVSGANVLTF. The DNA of the CDR3 is TGTGCCTGGAGTGGGGGTCCAGTCTCTGGGGCCAACGTCCTGACTTTC.

This clone was observed a handful of times. The chain combines TRBV7-6 with TRBJ1-2; 8 nucleotides agree with TRBD1. Germline loops: CDR1 SGHVS, CDR2 FNYEAQ. V lost 5 bases and J lost 1; bases outside the gene matches: 3. This CDR3 comprises 14 residues. Written as DNA, the CDR3 is TGTGCCAGCAGCCCGACAGGGGATAACTATGGCTACACCTTC. Its translation: CASSPTGDNYGYTF.

The rearrangement joins TRBV5-1 to TRBJ2-7, with D unclear. Trimming took off 7 bases at V and 2 bases at J, with 13 bases between the two ends. CDR1 SGHRS and CDR2 YFSETQ come from the germline V gene. The CDR3 has 13 amino acids. CDR3 residues: CASASLETYEQYF. The CDR3 nucleotides read TGCGCCAGCGCTTCTTTAGAGACCTACGAGCAGTACTTC.

The chain has TRBV19 and TRBJ2-7, with 10 bases aligning to TRBD1. The germline V gene encodes CDR1 LNHDA and CDR2 SQIVND (reference sequence). This CDR3 is 14 amino acids long. After removal of 4 bases from V and 9 bases from J, the junction contained 9 bases not matched to a gene. The CDR3 nucleotides read TGTGCCAGTAGTACCCCCTCGACAGGGGGCACGCAGTACTTC. It codes for CASSTPSTGGTQYF.

The chain combines TRBV2 with TRBJ1-2; D unresolved. V was cut by 4 bases and J by 3 bases, with 9 bases left in between. The CDR3 runs to 13 residues. Looked up from germline, CDR1 is SNHLY and CDR2 is FYNNEI. The CDR3 loop reads CASSVETDYGYTF. Here the CDR3 DNA reads TGTGCCAGCAGTGTTGAGACCGACTATGGCTACACCTTC.

The DNA of the CDR3 is TGTGCCAGCAGCTTAGGAAGGGGTCACACTGAAGCTTTCTTT. Its protein product is CASSLGRGHTEAFF. The rearrangement joins TRBV7-2 to TRBJ1-1; TRBD1 might be the D (5 bases). The CDR3 has 14 amino acids. CDR1 and CDR2 (germline): SGHTA, FQGNSA. V shed 1 base and J shed 3 bases, with 9 bases lying between them.

The chain combines TRBV7-9 with TRBJ1-2; 7 bases agree with TRBD1. Germline lookup yields CDR1 SEHNR and CDR2 FQNEAQ (reference sequence). V lost 5 bases, J lost 4 bases, and 10 bases stayed unmatched. This CDR3 is 15 amino acids long. The CDR3 here is CASSLYLGDSYGYTF. The CDR3 DNA reads TGTGCCAGCAGCCTTTACCTAGGGGACAGCTATGGCTACACCTTC.

The chain joins TRBV5-1 to TRBJ2-7, with D possibly matching TRBD2 (5 bases). Trimming took 0 bases from V and 7 from J, leaving 11 bases between them. The CDR3 is 13 amino acids. The germline CDR1 and CDR2 sequences are SGHRS and YFSETQ. DNA for the CDR3: TGCGCCAGCAGCTTGGAGGGATCGGGGGAGCAGTACTTC. Translation: CASSLEGSGEQYF.

The gene calls are TRBV5-1 and TRBJ1-5; D unresolved. Germline CDR1 SGHRS, CDR2 YFSETQ. Trimming cost V 4 bases and J 5 bases, with 10 bases left between them. This CDR3 region has 13 residues. Here the CDR3 DNA reads TGCGCCAGCAGCCCCTCTCCTGATCAGCCCCAGCATTTT. Amino acid sequence: CASSPSPDQPQHF.

This sequence joins TRBV4-3 and TRBJ2-3; TRBD2 matches 11 bases. The CDR3 sequence is 21 residues long. Germline V gene sequence: CDR1 LGHNA, CDR2 YSLEER. V shed 4 bases and J 1 base; nucleotides not matched to a gene: 19. In DNA form, the CDR3 reads TGCGCCAGCAGCCTCTCCGGACCCCTAGCGGGAGGCGTCGGGGGCACAGATACGCAGTATTTT. It translates to CASSLSGPLAGGVGGTDTQYF.

V and J are TRBV10-3 and TRBJ1-1; no reliable D call. The CDR3 spans 15 residues. Between the trimmed V and J ends, which lost 3 bases and 1 base, there was a span of 12 bases. Germline CDR1 reads ENHRY; CDR2 reads SYGVKD. In DNA, the CDR3 is TGTGCCATCAGTGAATGGGAGTCCGAGAACACTGAAGCTTTCTTT. This sequence encodes CAISEWESENTEAFF.